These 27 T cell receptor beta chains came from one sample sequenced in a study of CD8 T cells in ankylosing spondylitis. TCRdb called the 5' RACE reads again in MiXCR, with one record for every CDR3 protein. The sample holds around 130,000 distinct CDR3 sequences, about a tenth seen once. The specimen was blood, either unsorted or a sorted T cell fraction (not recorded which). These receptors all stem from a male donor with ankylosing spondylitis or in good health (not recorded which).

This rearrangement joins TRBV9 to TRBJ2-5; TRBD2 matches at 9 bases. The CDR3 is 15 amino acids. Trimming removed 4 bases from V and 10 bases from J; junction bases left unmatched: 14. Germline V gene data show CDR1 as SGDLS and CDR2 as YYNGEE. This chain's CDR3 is CASSLTTSGIGGQYF. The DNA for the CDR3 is TGTGCCAGCAGCTTGACGACTAGCGGAATTGGTGGCCAGTACTTC.

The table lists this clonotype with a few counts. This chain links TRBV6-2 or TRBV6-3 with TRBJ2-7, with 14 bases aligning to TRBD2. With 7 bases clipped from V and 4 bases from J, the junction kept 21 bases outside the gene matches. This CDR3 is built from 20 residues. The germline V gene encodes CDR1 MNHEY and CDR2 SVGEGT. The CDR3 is CASTVGPEAGTSGSGYEQYF. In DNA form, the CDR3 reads TGTGCCAGCACGGTTGGCCCAGAAGCCGGGACTAGCGGGAGTGGTTACGAGCAGTACTTC.

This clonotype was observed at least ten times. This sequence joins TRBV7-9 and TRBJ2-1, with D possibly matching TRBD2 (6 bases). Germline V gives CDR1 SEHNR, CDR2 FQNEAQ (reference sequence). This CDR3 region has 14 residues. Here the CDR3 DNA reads TGTGCTAGCTGGGTGGCGGGGATTTACAATGAGCAGTTCTTC. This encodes CASWVAGIYNEQFF.

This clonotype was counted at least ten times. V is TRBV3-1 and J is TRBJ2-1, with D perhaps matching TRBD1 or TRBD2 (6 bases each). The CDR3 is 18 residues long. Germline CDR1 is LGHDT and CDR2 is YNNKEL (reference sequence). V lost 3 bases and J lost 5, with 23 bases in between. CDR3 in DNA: TGTGCCAGCAGCCACACCCACACAGGGTCCGGGGGAAACAATGAGCAGTTCTTC. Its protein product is CASSHTHTGSGGNNEQFF.

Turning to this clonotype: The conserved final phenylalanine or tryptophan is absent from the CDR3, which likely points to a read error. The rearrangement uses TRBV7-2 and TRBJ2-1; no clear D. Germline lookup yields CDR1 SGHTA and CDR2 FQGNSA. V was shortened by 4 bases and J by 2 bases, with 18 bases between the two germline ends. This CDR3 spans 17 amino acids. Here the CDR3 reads CASSSEQTRYPYNEQFL. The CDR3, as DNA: TGTGCCAGCAGCTCCGAACAAACACGGTACCCCTACAATGAGCAGTTCTTG.

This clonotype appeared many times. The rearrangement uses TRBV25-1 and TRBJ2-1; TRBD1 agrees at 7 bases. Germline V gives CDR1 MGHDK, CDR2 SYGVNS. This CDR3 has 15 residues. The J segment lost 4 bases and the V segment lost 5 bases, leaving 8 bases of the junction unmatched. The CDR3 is CASSQARQGYNEQFF. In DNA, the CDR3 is TGTGCCAGCAGTCAGGCGCGACAGGGATACAATGAGCAGTTCTTC.

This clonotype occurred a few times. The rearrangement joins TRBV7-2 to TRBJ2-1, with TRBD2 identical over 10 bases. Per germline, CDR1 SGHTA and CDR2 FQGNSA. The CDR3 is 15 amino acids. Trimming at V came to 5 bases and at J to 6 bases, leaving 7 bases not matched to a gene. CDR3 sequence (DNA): TGTGCCAGCAGCCCAAGAGCGGGAGGGGGCAATGAGCAGTTCTTC. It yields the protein CASSPRAGGGNEQFF.

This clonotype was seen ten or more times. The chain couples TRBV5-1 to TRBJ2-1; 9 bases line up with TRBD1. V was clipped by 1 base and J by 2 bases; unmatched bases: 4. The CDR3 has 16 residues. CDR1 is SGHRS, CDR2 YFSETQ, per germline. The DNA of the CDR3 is TGCGCCAGCAGCTTGCTGGGACAGGGCCCCTACAATGAGCAGTTCTTC. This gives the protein CASSLLGQGPYNEQFF.

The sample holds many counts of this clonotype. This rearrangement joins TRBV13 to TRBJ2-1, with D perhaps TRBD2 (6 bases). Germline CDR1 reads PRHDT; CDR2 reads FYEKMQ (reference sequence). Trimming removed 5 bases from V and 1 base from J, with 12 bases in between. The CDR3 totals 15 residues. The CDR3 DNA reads TGTGCCAGCAGCACCGGGACTGGATCCTACAATGAGCAGTTCTTC. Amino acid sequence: CASSTGTGSYNEQFF.

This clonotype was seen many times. Here the CDR3 reads CSAREGRSTDTQYF. CDR3 DNA sequence: TGCAGTGCTAGAGAGGGGAGAAGCACAGATACGCAGTATTTT. This chain uses TRBV20-1 with TRBJ2-3; possibly TRBD2 for D (5 bases). The V end lost 0 bases, the J end lost 0 bases, and 7 bases lay between the germline ends. This CDR3 comprises 14 residues. Germline V gene lookup returns CDR1 DFQATT and CDR2 SNEGSKA (reference sequence).

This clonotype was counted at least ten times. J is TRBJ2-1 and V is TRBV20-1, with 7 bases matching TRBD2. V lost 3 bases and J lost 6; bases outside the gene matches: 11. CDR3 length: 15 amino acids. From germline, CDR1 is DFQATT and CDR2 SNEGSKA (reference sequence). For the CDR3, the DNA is TGCAGTGCTAGGGACTTCGGGAGGCAGGGCAATGAGCAGTTCTTC. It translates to CSARDFGRQGNEQFF.

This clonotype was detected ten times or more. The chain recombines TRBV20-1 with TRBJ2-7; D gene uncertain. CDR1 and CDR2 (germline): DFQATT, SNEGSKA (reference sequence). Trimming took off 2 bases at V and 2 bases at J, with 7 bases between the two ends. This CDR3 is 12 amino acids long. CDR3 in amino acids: CSARPHTYEQYF. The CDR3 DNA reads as TGCAGTGCTAGACCTCACACCTACGAGCAGTACTTC.

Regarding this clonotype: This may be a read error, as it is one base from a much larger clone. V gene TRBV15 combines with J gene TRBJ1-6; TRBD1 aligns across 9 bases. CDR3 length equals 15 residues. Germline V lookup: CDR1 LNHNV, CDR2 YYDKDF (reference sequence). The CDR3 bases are TGTGCCACCGGCAGAGCGGGACAGGGCAATTCACCCCTCCACTTT. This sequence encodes CATGRAGQGNSPLHF. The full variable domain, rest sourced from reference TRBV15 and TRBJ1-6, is DAMVIQNPRYQVTQFGKPVTLSCSQTLNHNVMYWYQQKSSQAPKLLFHYYDKDFNNEADTPDNFQSRRPNTSFCFLDIRSPGLGDTAMYLCATGRAGQGNSPLHFGNGTRLTVT.

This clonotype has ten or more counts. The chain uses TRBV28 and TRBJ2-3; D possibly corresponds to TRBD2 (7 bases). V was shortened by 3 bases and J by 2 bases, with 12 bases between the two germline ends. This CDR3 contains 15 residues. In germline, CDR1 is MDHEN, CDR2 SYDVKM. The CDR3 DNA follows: TGTGCCAGCAGTTTGGGGGGGCGCGTCACAGATACGCAGTATTTT. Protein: CASSLGGRVTDTQYF.

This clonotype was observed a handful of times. DNA for the CDR3: TGTGCCAGCAGCTTTAACAGGGACAGGGCCTACGAGCAGTACTTC. This translates into CASSFNRDRAYEQYF. The chain has TRBV7-2 and TRBJ2-7; 9 bases match TRBD1. The V gene end was trimmed by 3 bases and the J gene end by 2 bases; junction bases not matched to a gene: 5. CDR1 and CDR2 from the germline V gene are SGHTA and FQGNSA. CDR3 size: 15 residues.

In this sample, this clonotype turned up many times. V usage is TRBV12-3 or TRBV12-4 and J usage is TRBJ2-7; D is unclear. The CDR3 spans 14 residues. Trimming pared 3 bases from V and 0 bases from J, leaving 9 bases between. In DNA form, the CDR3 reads TGTGCCAGCAGTTTGTCGGACCGCTCCTACGAGCAGTACTTC. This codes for CASSLSDRSYEQYF.

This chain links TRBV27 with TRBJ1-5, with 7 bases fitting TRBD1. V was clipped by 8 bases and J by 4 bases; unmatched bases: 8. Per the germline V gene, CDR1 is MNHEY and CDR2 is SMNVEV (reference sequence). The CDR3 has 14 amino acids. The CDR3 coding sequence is TGTGCCAGCCCTGACAGGGTATCAAATCAGCCCCAGCATTTT. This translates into CASPDRVSNQPQHF.

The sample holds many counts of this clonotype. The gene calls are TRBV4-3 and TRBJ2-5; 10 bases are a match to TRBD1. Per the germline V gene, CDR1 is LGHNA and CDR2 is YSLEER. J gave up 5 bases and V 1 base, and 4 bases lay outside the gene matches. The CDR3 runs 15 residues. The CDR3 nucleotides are TGCGCCAGCAGCCAAGCGACAGGGGGCAAGGAGACCCAGTACTTC. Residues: CASSQATGGKETQYF.

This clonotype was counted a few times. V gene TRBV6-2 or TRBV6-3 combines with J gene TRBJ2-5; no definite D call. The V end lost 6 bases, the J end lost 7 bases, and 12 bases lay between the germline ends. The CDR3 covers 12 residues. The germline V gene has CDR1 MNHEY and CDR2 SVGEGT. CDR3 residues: CASSFEIGTQYF. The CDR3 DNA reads TGTGCCAGCAGCTTCGAGATCGGGACCCAGTACTTC.

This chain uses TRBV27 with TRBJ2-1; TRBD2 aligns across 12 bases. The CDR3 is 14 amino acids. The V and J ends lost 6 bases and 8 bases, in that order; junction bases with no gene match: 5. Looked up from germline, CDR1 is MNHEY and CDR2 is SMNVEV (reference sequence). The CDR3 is CASRRLAGDYEQFF. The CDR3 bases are TGTGCCAGCAGGCGACTAGCGGGAGACTATGAGCAGTTCTTC.

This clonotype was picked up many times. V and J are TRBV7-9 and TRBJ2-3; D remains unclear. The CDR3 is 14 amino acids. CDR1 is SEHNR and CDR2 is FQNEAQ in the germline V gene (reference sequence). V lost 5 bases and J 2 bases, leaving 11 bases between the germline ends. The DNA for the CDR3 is TGTGCCAGCAGCCCAACCTCAGCCACAGATACGCAGTATTTT. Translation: CASSPTSATDTQYF.

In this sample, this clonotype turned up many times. The CDR3 reads CSARDLRSGRAGELFF. The CDR3 nucleotides read TGCAGTGCTAGAGACCTCAGGAGCGGGAGAGCCGGGGAGCTGTTTTTT. The chain links TRBV20-1 to TRBJ2-2, with TRBD2 matching over 8 bases. This CDR3 spans 16 amino acids. CDR1 and CDR2 from the germline V gene are DFQATT and SNEGSKA (reference sequence). Trimming took 0 bases from V and 6 from J; bases not matched to a gene: 9.

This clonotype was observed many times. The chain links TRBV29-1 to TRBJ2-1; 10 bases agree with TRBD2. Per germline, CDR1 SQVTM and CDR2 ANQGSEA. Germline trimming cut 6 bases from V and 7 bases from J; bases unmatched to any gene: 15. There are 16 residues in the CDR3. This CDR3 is CSVQPRASGSRNEQFF. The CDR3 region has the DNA TGCAGCGTACAACCTCGCGCTAGCGGGAGTCGGAATGAGCAGTTCTTC.

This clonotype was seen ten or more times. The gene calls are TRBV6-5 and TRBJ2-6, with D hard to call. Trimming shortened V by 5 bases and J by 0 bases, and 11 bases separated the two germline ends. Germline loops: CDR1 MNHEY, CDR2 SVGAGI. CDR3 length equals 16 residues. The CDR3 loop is CASSPLSDSGANVLTF. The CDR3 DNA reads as TGTGCCAGCAGTCCCCTCAGTGACTCTGGGGCCAACGTCCTGACTTTC.

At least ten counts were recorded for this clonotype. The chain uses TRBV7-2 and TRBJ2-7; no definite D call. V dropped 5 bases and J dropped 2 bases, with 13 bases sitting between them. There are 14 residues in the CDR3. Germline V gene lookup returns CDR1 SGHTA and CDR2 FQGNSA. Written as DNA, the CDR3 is TGTGCCAGCAGCCAAGACCGAACGGCCTACGAGCAGTACTTC. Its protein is CASSQDRTAYEQYF. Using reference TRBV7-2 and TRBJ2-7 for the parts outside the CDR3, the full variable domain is GAGVSQSPSNKVTEKGKDVELRCDPISGHTALYWYRQSLGQGLEFLIYFQGNSAPDKSGLPSDRFSAERTGGSVSTLTIQRTQQEDSAVYLCASSQDRTAYEQYFGPGTRLTVT.

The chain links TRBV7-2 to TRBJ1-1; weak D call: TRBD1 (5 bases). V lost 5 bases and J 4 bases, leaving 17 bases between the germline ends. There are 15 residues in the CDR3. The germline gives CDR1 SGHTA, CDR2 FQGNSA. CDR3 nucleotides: TGTGCCAGCAGCCTAAACACAGGCTCGGGCACTGAAGCTTTCTTT. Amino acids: CASSLNTGSGTEAFF.

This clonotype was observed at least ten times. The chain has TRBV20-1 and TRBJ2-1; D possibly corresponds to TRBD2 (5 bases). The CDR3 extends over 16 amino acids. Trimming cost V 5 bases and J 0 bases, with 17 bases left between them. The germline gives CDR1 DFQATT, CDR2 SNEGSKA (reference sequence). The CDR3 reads CSARTLLVSSYNEQFF. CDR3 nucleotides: TGCAGTGCTCGCACCTTACTAGTGAGCTCCTACAATGAGCAGTTCTTC.